This is a list of T cell receptor beta chains from one sample in a study of response to subunit inactivated influenza vaccine. TCRdb re-called the RT-PCR reads through MiXCR, storing one row per CDR3 protein. The sample comprises around 530,000 distinct CDR3 sequences, 12% of which are singletons, and roughly 10% rests with the top ten. The sequencing here drew on PBMCs from blood, taken on the day of vaccination. The receptors originated from a man aged 50-59 years who received an inactivated influenza vaccine. Each CDR3 is given with its conserved first and last residue. The D gene is left open where the match is weak. The listing skips clone size in some rows; elsewhere it reads once, few, many or a size class.

-	TRBJ2-2	-	TRBV19	CASSIGASAGELFF	TGTGCCAGTAGTATCGGAGCCTCCGCCGGGGAGCTGTTTTTT
-	TRBJ2-6	few	TRBV6-5	CASSFSKSGANVLTF	TGTGCCAGCAGTTTCTCCAAATCTGGGGCCAACGTCCTGACTTTC
TRBD2	TRBJ2-7	-	TRBV7-8	CASSIHGTSGAEQYF	TGTGCCAGCAGCATTCACGGGACTAGCGGAGCCGAGCAGTACTTC
TRBD2	TRBJ2-7	many	TRBV12-3/TRBV12-4	CASSWGTSGREKLYEQYF	TGTGCCAGCAGTTGGGGGACTAGCGGGAGGGAGAAACTCTACGAGCAGTACTTC
TRBD1	TRBJ2-4	-	TRBV24-1	CATSDSLNRGDKNIQYF	TGTGCCACCAGTGATTCTTTGAACAGGGGCGACAAAAACATTCAGTACTTC
-	TRBJ2-5	-	TRBV13	CASSSSDRETQYF	TGTGCCAGCAGCTCCTCGGACAGAGAGACCCAGTACTTC
-	TRBJ2-1	many	TRBV10-3	CAISEPTRGYNEQFF	TGTGCCATCAGTGAGCCGACCAGGGGCTACAATGAGCAGTTCTTC
-	TRBJ1-5	many	TRBV7-8	CASSWGAATIPNQPQHF	TGTGCCAGCAGCTGGGGGGCAGCTACCATCCCGAATCAGCCCCAGCATTTT
TRBD1	TRBJ2-1	-	TRBV4-3	CASSQAGGAFYNEQFF	TGCGCCAGCAGCCAAGCAGGGGGCGCTTTCTACAATGAGCAGTTCTTC
TRBD1	TRBJ2-3	many	TRBV15	CATSTAGTGVRTQYF	TGTGCCACCAGCACAGCCGGGACAGGGGTTCGTACGCAGTATTTT
-	TRBJ2-5	few	TRBV6-1	CASSPPDKAQETQYF	TGTGCCAGCAGCCCCCCGGACAAGGCACAAGAGACCCAGTACTTC
-	TRBJ2-4	-	TRBV18	CASCPRMAPNIQYF	TGTGCCAGCTGCCCCAGAATGGCACCCAACATTCAGTACTTC
-	TRBJ2-7	few	TRBV5-5	CASSFKQEVYEQYF	TGTGCCAGCAGCTTCAAGCAGGAAGTCTACGAGCAGTACTTC
-	TRBJ1-1	many	TRBV12-3/TRBV12-4	CASSFVASLNTEAFF	TGTGCCAGCAGTTTCGTAGCCTCTCTGAACACTGAAGCTTTCTTT
-	TRBJ2-1	few	TRBV27	CASSLIPPNREVMHNEQFF	TGTGCCAGCAGTTTAATTCCCCCAAACAGGGAAGTAATGCACAATGAGCAGTTCTTC
TRBD1	TRBJ2-1	-	TRBV7-9	CASSLRRDSSYNEQFF	TGTGCCAGCAGCTTAAGACGGGACAGCTCCTACAATGAGCAGTTCTTC
-	TRBJ2-5	-	TRBV6-2/TRBV6-3	CASSYSPTQETQYF	TGTGCCAGCAGTTACTCCCCTACTCAAGAGACCCAGTACTTC
-	TRBJ2-5	few	TRBV18	CASTYTFQETQYF	TGTGCCAGCACTTACACCTTCCAAGAGACCCAGTACTTC
-	TRBJ1-5	many	TRBV12-3/TRBV12-4	CASSLGEDQPQHF	TGTGCCAGCAGTTTAGGTGAAGATCAGCCCCAGCATTTT
TRBD2	TRBJ2-3	-	TRBV5-1	CASSLPSGGDTDTQYF	TGCGCCAGCAGCTTACCTAGCGGGGGGGACACAGATACGCAGTATTTT
-	TRBJ2-7	-	TRBV7-2	CASSSGRFYEQYF	TGTGCCAGCAGCTCCGGACGGTTCTACGAGCAGTACTTC
-	TRBJ1-2	few	TRBV7-2	CASSLQTVVYGYTF	TGTGCCAGCAGCCTCCAGACAGTGGTCTATGGCTACACCTTC
TRBD1	TRBJ1-4	-	TRBV10-3	CAISGKQGASEKLFF	TGTGCCATCAGTGGGAAACAGGGGGCGTCTGAAAAACTGTTTTTT
-	TRBJ2-7	-	TRBV29-1	CSAVTLAYEQYF	TGCAGCGCTGTGACACTAGCCTACGAGCAGTACTTC
-	TRBJ2-5	few	TRBV20-1	CSATGLGSRTQYF	TGCAGTGCTACCGGGTTGGGTTCTAGGACCCAGTACTTC
-	TRBJ2-1	few	TRBV18	CASSRTVTLKREQFF	TGTGCCAGCTCAAGGACAGTAACCTTGAAAAGAGAGCAGTTCTTC
-	TRBJ2-7	few	TRBV18	CASSPGRDGLGEQYF	TGTGCCAGCTCCCCTGGCCGGGACGGCCTTGGTGAGCAGTACTTC
-	TRBJ2-5	few	TRBV5-1	CASSLQPGQQETQYF	TGCGCCAGCAGCTTGCAGCCGGGACAACAAGAGACCCAGTACTTC
-	TRBJ2-3	few	TRBV7-2	CASSLDQAADTQYF	TGTGCCAGCAGCCTCGACCAAGCTGCAGATACGCAGTATTTT
-	TRBJ2-1	-	TRBV12-3/TRBV12-4	CASGEGGSYNEQFF	TGTGCCAGCGGGGAGGGGGGCTCCTACAATGAGCAGTTCTTC
-	TRBJ1-2	many	TRBV12-3/TRBV12-4	CASSLGRVLSSSYGYTF	TGTGCCAGCAGTTTGGGGCGGGTACTCAGTTCGTCCTATGGCTACACCTTC
-	TRBJ1-3	-	TRBV10-3	CAISESSVRSGNTIYF	TGTGCCATCAGTGAGTCGAGTGTCCGCTCTGGAAACACCATATATTTT
-	TRBJ2-3	many	TRBV7-2	CASSPRGANTDTQYF	TGTGCCAGCAGTCCACGGGGGGCGAATACAGATACGCAGTATTTT
-	TRBJ2-5	-	TRBV2	CASSEARQGETQYF	TGTGCCAGCAGTGAAGCGCGGCAGGGAGAGACCCAGTACTTC
-	TRBJ2-3	-	TRBV7-6	CASSSGLSPDTQYF	TGTGCCAGCAGCTCAGGACTTTCCCCAGATACGCAGTATTTT
-	TRBJ2-5	-	TRBV6-2/TRBV6-3	CASSYALQETQYF	TGTGCCAGCAGTTATGCTCTGCAAGAGACCCAGTACTTC
TRBD1	TRBJ1-1	few	TRBV4-3	CASSQDRTGGLAFF	TGCGCCAGCAGCCAAGATCGGACAGGGGGCCTGGCTTTCTTT
-	TRBJ2-2	few	TRBV9	CASSVAWVTGELFF	TGTGCCAGCAGCGTAGCTTGGGTCACCGGGGAGCTGTTTTTT
TRBD2	TRBJ2-1	few	TRBV30	CAWMGGASGLVNEQFF	TGTGCCTGGATGGGGGGCGCTAGCGGGCTCGTCAATGAGCAGTTCTTC